This T cell receptor (beta chain) was documented in a study of T cell responses to AZD1222 COVID-19 vaccine. TCRdb keeps only in-frame clones here, not all; method: immunoSEQ multiplex PCR. The sample shows about 110,000 clones, 80% to 95% of them seen only once. This CDR3 spans 16 amino acids. Germline CDR1 and CDR2: LNHDA and SQIVND (reference sequence). Trimming took 4 bases from V and 5 from J, leaving 19 bases between them. The J gene is TRBJ2-3, the V gene TRBV19, with D perhaps given as TRBD1 or TRBD2 (5 bases each). The input for sequencing was peripheral blood, taken 28 days after the second AZD1222 dose. The sequence was collected from an adult who received the AZD1222 COVID-19 vaccine. CDR3 nucleotide sequence: TGTGCCAGTAGTACTGACAGTATGGGGAGTGGAGATACGCAGTATTTT. Translating it yields CASSTDSMGSGDTQYF.